What follows describes a single T cell receptor (beta chain). This sample stems from a study of blood T cell repertoires in COVID-19. Across the whole study: COVID-19 samples, acute and convalescent, were from the United States, Italy and Spain. Sample material is recorded as cDNA or gDNA derived from T cells, B-cell-depleted T cells, or PBMCs.

Using immunoSEQ multiplex PCR, the repertoire was profiled, and TCRdb retains in-frame clones only, with some absent. The sample yields approximately 110,000 clones, 85% to 90% seen once. The CDR3 runs to 15 residues. Germline CDR1 reads SGHTA; CDR2 reads FQGTGA. V shed 5 bases, J shed 2 bases, and the junction held 4 bases outside the gene matches. This chain uses TRBV7-3 with TRBJ2-1; 9 positions agree with TRBD1. What was sequenced was peripheral blood. The clonotype originates from a human donor in a cohort sampled during active COVID-19. This CDR3 reads CASSPTGGAYNEQFF. CDR3 bases: TGTGCCAGCAGCCCCACAGGGGGCGCCTACAATGAGCAGTTCTTC.